This TCR beta chain was identified during a study of technical replicates of blood from a few donors. The trim removed 6 bases at V and 4 bases at J, leaving 7 bases unmatched. CDR1 and CDR2 from the germline V gene are SQVTM and ANQGSEA. The length of the CDR3 is 13 residues. Here immunoSEQ multiplex PCR was the method, and the copy in TCRdb shows in-frame clones only, minus some. The sample carries around 78,000 clones, about 94% recorded once. This clonotype originated in a human donor in good health. The chain recombines TRBV29-1 with TRBJ1-2; TRBD1 matches at 8 bases. Input material: T cells isolated from PBMCs. The CDR3 spells CSVAKGTGYGYTF. The CDR3 DNA sequence: TGCAGCGTCGCCAAGGGGACAGGCTATGGCTACACCTTC.